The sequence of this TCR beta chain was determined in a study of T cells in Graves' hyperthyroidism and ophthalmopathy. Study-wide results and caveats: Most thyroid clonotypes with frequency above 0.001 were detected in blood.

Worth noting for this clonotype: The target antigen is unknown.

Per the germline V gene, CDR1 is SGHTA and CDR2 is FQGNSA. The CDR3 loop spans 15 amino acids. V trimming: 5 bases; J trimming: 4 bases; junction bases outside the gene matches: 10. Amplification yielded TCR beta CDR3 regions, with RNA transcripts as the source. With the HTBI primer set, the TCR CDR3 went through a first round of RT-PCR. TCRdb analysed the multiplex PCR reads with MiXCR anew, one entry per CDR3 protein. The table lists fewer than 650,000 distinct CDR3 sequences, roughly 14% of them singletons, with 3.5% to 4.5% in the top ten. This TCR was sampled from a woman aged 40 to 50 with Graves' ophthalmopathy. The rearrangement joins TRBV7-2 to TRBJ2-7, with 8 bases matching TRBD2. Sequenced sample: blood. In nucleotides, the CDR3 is TGTGCCAGCAGCCCGGGAGGGGGAGTAGCGTACGAGCAGTACTTC. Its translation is CASSPGGGVAYEQYF.